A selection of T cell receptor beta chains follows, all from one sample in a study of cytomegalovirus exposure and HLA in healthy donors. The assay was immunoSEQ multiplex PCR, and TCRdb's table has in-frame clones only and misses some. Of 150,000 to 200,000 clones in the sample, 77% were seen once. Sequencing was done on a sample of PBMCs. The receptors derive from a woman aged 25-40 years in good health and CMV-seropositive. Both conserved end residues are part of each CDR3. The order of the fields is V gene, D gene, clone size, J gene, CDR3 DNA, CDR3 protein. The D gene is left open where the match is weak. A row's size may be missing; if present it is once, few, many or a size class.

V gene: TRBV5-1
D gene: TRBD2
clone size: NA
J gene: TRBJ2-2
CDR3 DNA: TGCGCCAGCAGCTTGCTAGCGGGAGCGGTCGGGGAGCTGTTTTTT
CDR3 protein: CASSLLAGAVGELFF

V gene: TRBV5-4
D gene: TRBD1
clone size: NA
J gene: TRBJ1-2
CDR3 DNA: TGTGCCAGCAGCGGGGGGGACAGGCTGAACTATGGCTACACCTTC
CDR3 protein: CASSGGDRLNYGYTF

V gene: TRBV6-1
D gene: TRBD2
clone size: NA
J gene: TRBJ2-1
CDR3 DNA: TGTGCCAGCAGTAGAGCGGGAGACCCCTACAATGAGCAGTTCTTC
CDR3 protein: CASSRAGDPYNEQFF

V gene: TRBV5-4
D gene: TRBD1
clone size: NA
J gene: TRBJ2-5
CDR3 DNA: TGTGCCAGCAGCTCAAACCAGGGGGCCGGTGAGACCCAGTACTTC
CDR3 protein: CASSSNQGAGETQYF

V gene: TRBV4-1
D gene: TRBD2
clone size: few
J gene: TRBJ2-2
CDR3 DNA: TGCGCCAGCAGCCAACGACTAGCAGGAGGTGGAGGGGAGCTGTTTTTT
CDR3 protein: CASSQRLAGGGGELFF

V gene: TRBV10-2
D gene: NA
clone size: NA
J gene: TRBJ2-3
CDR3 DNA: TGCGCCAGCAGTCTGGACTACTCCACAGATACGCAGTATTTT
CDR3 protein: CASSLDYSTDTQYF

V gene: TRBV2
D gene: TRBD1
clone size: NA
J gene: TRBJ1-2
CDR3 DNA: TGTGCCAGCAGTGAGTTGAGACAGGGAAACTATGGCTACACCTTC
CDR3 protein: CASSELRQGNYGYTF

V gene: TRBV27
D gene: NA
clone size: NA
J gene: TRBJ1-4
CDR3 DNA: TGTGCCAGCAAATTACAGGGTGGGGGTGAAAAACTGTTTTTT
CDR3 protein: CASKLQGGGEKLFF

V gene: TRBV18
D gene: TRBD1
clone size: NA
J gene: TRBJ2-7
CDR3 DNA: TGTGCCAGCAGGGACAGGGCCTACGAGCAGTACTTC
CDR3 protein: CASRDRAYEQYF

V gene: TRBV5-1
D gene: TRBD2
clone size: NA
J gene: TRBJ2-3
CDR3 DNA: TGCGCCAGCAGCTTGAGGGCTAGCGGGATAGCACAGGATACGCAGTATTTT
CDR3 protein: CASSLRASGIAQDTQYF

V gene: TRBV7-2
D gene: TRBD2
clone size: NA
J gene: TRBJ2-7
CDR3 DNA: TGTGCCAGCACCATTGGACTAGCGGGAGTTGGCGAGCAGTACTTC
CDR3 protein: CASTIGLAGVGEQYF

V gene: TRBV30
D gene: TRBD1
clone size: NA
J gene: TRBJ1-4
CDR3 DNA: TGTGCCTGGGGACAGGGCCGCGAAAAACTGTTTTTT
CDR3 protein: CAWGQGREKLFF

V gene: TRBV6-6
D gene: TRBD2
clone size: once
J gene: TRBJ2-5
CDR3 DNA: TGTGCCAGCAGCCCGGGGGGGACATTACCGACCCAGTACTTC
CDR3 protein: CASSPGGTLPTQYF

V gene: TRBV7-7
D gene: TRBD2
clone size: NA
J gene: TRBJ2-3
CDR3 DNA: TGTGCCAGCAGCCGTAGCGGGAGAGTGGCAGATACGCAGTATTTT
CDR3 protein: CASSRSGRVADTQYF

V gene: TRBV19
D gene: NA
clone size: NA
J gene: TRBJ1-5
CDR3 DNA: TGTGCCAGTAGCCCCGGGGGGGGTCCTCAGCCCCAGCATTTT
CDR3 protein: CASSPGGGPQPQHF

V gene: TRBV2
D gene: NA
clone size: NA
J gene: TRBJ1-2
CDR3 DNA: TGTGCCAGCAGTGGACAGGCCTATGGCTACACCTTC
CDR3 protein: CASSGQAYGYTF

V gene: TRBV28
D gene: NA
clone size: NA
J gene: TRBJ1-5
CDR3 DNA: TGTGCCAGCAGAAGACGACAGGAACAGAATCAGCCCCAGCATTTT
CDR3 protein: CASRRRQEQNQPQHF

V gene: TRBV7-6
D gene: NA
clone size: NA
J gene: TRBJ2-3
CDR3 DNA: TGTGCCAGCAGCTCTGTAGGCGGGATCACAGATACGCAGTATTTT
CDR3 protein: CASSSVGGITDTQYF

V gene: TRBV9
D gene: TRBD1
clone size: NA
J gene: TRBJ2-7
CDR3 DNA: TGTGCCAGCAGCGTAGGGTGGGGACAGTACTACGAGCAGTACTTC
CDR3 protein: CASSVGWGQYYEQYF

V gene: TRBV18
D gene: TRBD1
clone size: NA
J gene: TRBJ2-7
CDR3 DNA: TGTGCCAGCTCACCCTCGACAGGGTCCTACGAGCAGTACTTC
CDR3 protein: CASSPSTGSYEQYF

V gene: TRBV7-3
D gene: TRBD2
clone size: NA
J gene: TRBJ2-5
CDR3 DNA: TGTGCCAGCAGCTTGGGTCTAGCGGGACAAGAGACCCAGTACTTC
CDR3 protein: CASSLGLAGQETQYF

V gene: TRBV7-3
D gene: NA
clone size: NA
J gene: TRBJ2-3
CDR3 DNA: TGTGCCAGCAGCTCCTGGGGAGCCGGGAGTAATACGCAGTATTTT
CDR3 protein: CASSSWGAGSNTQYF

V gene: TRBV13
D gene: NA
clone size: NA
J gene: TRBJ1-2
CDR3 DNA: TGTGCCAGCAGCTTAGTCGGACTGAAATCAGCTAACTATGGCTACACCTTC
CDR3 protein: CASSLVGLKSANYGYTF

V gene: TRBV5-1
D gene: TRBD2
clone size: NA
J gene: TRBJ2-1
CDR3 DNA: TGCGCCAGCAGCTTGGCGGGAGGGCCGGTAGATGAGCAGTTCTTC
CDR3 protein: CASSLAGGPVDEQFF

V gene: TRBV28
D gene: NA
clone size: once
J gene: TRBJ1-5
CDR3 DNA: TGTGCCAGCAGAACCGCTGGGGCAGCTTATAGCAATCAGCCCCAGCATTTT
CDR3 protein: CASRTAGAAYSNQPQHF

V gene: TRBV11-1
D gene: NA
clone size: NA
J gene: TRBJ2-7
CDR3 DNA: TGTGCCAGCAGCTTAGATTTCATATTGAGGGAGACCTCCTACGAGCAGTACTTC
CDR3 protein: CASSLDFILRETSYEQYF

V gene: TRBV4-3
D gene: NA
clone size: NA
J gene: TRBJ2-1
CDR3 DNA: TGCGCCAGCAGCCCGGGTATCTCCTACAATGAGCAGTTCTTC
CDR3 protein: CASSPGISYNEQFF

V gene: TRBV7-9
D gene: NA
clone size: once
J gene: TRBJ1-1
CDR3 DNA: TGTGCCAGCAGCTTAAGTAGCGTGAACACTGAAGCTTTCTTT
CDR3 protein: CASSLSSVNTEAFF

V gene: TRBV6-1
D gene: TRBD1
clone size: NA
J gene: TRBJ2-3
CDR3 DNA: TGTGCCAGCAGCACAGGGGGCAATTCAGATACGCAGTATTTT
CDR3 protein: CASSTGGNSDTQYF

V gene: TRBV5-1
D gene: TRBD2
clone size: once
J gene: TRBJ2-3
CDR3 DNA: TGCGCCAGCAGCTTGGCCCAGCCGGGACTAGCGGGAGGGCCCACAGATACGCAGTATTTT
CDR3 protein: CASSLAQPGLAGGPTDTQYF

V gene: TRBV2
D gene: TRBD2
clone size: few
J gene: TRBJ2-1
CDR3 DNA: TGTGCCAGCAGGCCCGGGGAGGGTCCCTCCTACAATGAGCAGTTCTTC
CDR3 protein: CASRPGEGPSYNEQFF

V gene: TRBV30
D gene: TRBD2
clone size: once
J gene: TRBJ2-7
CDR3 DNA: TGTGCCTGGTCCGGGACTAGCGGCTCCTACGAGCAGTACTTC
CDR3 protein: CAWSGTSGSYEQYF

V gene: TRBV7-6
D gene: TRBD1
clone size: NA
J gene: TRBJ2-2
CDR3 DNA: TGTGCCAGCAGCGCGGGACAGGGGGCCGGGGAGCTGTTTTTT
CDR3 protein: CASSAGQGAGELFF

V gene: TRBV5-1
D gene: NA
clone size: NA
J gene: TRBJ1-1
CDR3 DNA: TGCGCCAGCAGCTTTGGGAGAACTGAAGCTTTCTTT
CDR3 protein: CASSFGRTEAFF

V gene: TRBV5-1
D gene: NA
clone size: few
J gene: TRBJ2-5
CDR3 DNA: TGCGCCAGCAGCTTGGTGACAGCCCAAGAGACCCAGTACTTC
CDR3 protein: CASSLVTAQETQYF

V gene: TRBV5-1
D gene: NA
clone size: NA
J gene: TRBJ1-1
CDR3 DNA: TGCGCCAGCAGCTCTCTGGGGGCAGGCATGAACACTGAAGCTTTCTTT
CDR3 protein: CASSSLGAGMNTEAFF

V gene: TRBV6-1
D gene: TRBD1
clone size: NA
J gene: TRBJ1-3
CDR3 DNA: TGTGCCAGCAGTGGCCTCGGCAGGGACAGCTCTGGAAACACCATATATTTT
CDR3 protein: CASSGLGRDSSGNTIYF

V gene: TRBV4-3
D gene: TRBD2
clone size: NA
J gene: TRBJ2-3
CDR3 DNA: TGCGCCAGCAGCCAAGACGCCCTAGCTAGCGGGAGCGGCACAGATACGCAGTATTTT
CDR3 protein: CASSQDALASGSGTDTQYF

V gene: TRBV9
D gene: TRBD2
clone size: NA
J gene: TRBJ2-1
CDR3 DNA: TGTGCCAGCAGCGCCCGTTCTCCGGGAGGGTACAATGAGCAGTTCTTC
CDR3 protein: CASSARSPGGYNEQFF

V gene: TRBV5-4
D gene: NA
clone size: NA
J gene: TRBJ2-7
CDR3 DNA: TGTGCCAGCAGCCGGGATGCCTACGAGCAGTACTTC
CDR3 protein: CASSRDAYEQYF

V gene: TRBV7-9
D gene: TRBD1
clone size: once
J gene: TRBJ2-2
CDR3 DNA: TGTGCCAGCAGCCCACCAAGGGGGACACAGGGGCGGTACACCGGGGAGCTGTTTTTT
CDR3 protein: CASSPPRGTQGRYTGELFF

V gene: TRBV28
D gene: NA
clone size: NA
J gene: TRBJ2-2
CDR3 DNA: TGTGCCAGCAGTTTATCTGGGGAGCTGTTTTTT
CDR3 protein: CASSLSGELFF

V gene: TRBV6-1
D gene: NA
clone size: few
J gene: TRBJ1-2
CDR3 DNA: TGTGCCAGCAGTGACCCACAGGGTTCGGGGGGCTACACCTTC
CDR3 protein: CASSDPQGSGGYTF

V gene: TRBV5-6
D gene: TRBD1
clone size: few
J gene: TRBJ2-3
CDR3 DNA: TGTGCCAGCAGCTCGACAGGGGGCTTAGATACGCAGTATTTT
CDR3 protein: CASSSTGGLDTQYF

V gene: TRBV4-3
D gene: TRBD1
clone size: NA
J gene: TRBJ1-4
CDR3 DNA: TGCGCCAGCAGCCAACCGGACAGGGGGACCCTAAATGAAAAACTGTTTTTT
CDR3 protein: CASSQPDRGTLNEKLFF

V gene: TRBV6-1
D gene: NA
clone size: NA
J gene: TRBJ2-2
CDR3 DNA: TGTGCCAGCAGTGAAAGGGGTTCCGGGGAGCTGTTTTTT
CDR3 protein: CASSERGSGELFF

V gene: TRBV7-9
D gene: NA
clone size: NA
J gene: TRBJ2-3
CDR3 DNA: TGTGCCCCAGGGGGGTCAGATACGCAGTATTTT
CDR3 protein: CAPGGSDTQYF

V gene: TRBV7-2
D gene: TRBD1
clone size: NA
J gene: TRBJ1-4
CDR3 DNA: TGTGCCAGCAGCCTAGGACAGGCCGGGATTAATGAAAAACTGTTTTTT
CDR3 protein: CASSLGQAGINEKLFF

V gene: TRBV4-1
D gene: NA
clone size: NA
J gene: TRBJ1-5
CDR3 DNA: TGCGCCAGCAGCCAAGACCGGGGAGCGCCCCAGCATTTT
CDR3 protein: CASSQDRGAPQHF

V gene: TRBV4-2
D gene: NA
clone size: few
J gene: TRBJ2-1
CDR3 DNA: TGTGCCAGCAGCCAAGATAAAAGAGGGCAGGGGAAGAACAATGAGCAGTTCTTC
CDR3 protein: CASSQDKRGQGKNNEQFF

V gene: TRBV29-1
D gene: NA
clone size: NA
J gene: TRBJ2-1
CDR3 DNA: TGCAGCGTTGAGATGGCGGGATTAATCTACAATGAGCAGTTCTTC
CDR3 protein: CSVEMAGLIYNEQFF

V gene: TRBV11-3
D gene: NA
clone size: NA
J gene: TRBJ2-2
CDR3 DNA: TGTGCCAGCAGCCCGAACCGGGACACCGGGGAGCTGTTTTTT
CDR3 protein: CASSPNRDTGELFF

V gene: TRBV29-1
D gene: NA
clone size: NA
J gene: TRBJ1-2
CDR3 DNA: TGCAGCGTTCAGGGAACCAACTATGGCTACACCTTC
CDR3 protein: CSVQGTNYGYTF

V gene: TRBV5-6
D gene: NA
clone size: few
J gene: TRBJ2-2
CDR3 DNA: TGTGCCAGCAGCTTGCAGGGTGCCGGGGAGCTGTTTTTT
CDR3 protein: CASSLQGAGELFF

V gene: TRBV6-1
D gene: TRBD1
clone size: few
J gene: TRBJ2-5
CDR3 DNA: TGTGCCAGCAGGCTACAGGGGGCGTTCGAGACCCAGTACTTC
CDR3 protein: CASRLQGAFETQYF

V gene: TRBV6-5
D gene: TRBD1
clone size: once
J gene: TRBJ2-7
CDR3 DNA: TGTGCCAGCAGTTACTCATGGGACAGGGCCTACGAGCAGTACTTC
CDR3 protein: CASSYSWDRAYEQYF

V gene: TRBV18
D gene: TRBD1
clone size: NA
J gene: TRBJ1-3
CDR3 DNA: TGTGCCAGCTCACCGACGACAGGGGCCTCCGTGAACACCATATATTTT
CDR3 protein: CASSPTTGASVNTIYF

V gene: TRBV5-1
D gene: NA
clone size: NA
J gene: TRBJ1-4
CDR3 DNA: TGCGCCAGCAGCTTCCGGGGTACAGCTAATGAAAAACTGTTTTTT
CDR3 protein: CASSFRGTANEKLFF